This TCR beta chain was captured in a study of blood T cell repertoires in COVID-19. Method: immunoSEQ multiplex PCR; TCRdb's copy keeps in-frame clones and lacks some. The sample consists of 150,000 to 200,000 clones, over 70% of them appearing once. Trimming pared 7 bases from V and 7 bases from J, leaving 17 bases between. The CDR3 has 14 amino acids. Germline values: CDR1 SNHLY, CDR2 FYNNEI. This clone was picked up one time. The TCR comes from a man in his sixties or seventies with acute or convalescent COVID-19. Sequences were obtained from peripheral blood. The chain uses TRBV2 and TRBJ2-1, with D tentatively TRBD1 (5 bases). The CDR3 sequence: CASIGANQGNEQFF. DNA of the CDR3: TGTGCCAGCATTGGGGCTAACCAAGGGAATGAGCAGTTCTTC.